The rows below give T cell receptor beta chains drawn from one sample of a study of T cells in localized non-small cell lung cancer. Clones were sequenced by immunoSEQ multiplex PCR, and TCRdb holds only the in-frame ones, with some missing. The data hold 70,000 to 90,000 clones, with 80% observed a single time. Source: peripheral blood, taken before any cancer treatment. Receptors originate from a female donor of 60 years or more with stage I lung adenocarcinoma. Both conserved end residues are part of each CDR3. The size entry is marked missing in some rows and otherwise reads once, few, many or a size class.

CDR3 length | J gene | clone size | V gene | CDR3 protein
17 | TRBJ2-4 | . | TRBV4-2 | CASSQATSGYGQNIQYF
15 | TRBJ2-7 | . | TRBV5-8 | CASSIDPGGVYEQYF
17 | TRBJ2-3 | . | TRBV6-4 | CASSYTPGRPYTDTQYF
13 | TRBJ2-5 | . | TRBV2 | CASKVRGGETQYF
17 | TRBJ2-1 | . | TRBV7-6 | CASSLAGFSGRANEQFF
14 | TRBJ1-5 | many | TRBV10-3 | CAISYRGGNQPQHF
13 | TRBJ1-1 | few | TRBV6-5 | CASSTTGGTEAFF
14 | TRBJ1-5 | . | TRBV6-1 | CATQISHRNQPQHF
16 | TRBJ2-7 | . | TRBV12-5 | CASGLRQLGEIHEQYF
16 | TRBJ2-2 | . | TRBV5-6 | CASSLEAAANTGELFF
11 | TRBJ1-1 | . | TRBV5-6 | CASKSGGKAFF
13 | TRBJ2-7 | once | TRBV5-5 | CASSSGPTLEQYF
14 | TRBJ2-7 | . | TRBV23-1 | CASSLARNLYEQYF
15 | TRBJ2-2 | . | TRBV7-9 | CASSTTSGRAGELFF
20 | TRBJ2-2 | once | TRBV19 | CASSLRETRRGLANTGELFF
18 | TRBJ2-7 | . | TRBV18 | CASSKITPAATSTYEQYF
13 | TRBJ1-2 | . | TRBV5-6 | CASSLVRNYGYTF
14 | TRBJ1-4 | few | TRBV4-2 | CASSQAGQEEKLFF
15 | TRBJ2-7 | . | TRBV15 | CATSRDGGGWYEQYF
17 | TRBJ2-7 | once | TRBV7-2 | CASSLVIGAGLSYEQYF
16 | TRBJ2-3 | . | TRBV7-2 | CASSSGTGVRADTQYF
16 | TRBJ2-1 | . | TRBV9 | CASSVGLAGGRDEQFF
17 | TRBJ2-1 | . | TRBV18 | CASSPPNRGLVFGEQFF
15 | TRBJ1-2 | . | TRBV7-2 | CASSLGGQGSGGYTF
15 | TRBJ2-7 | . | TRBV7-2 | CASSLDGTYPSEQYF
14 | TRBJ1-2 | . | TRBV7-8 | CASSPLHSPYGYTF
17 | TRBJ2-5 | few | TRBV4-3 | CASSQEADSSWEETQYF
14 | TRBJ1-1 | . | TRBV10-3 | CASTSFGRGGEAFF
14 | TRBJ1-4 | . | TRBV12-5 | CASGLRGGGEKLFF
13 | TRBJ1-2 | . | TRBV27 | CASSQGQGYGYTF
16 | TRBJ2-2 | . | TRBV6-4 | CASSDSETANTGELFF
13 | TRBJ1-2 | . | TRBV7-9 | CASSLGEGYGYTF
14 | TRBJ2-5 | once | TRBV18 | CASSPGTSGRALYF
17 | TRBJ2-7 | . | TRBV6-1 | CASSVTSTSGGGYEQYF
13 | TRBJ1-2 | . | TRBV19 | CASKQTGTYGYTF
14 | TRBJ2-2 | once | TRBV11-2 | CASSLVSSTGELFF
15 | TRBJ2-1 | . | TRBV28 | CASSFSFDFSDEQFF
16 | TRBJ2-3 | . | TRBV5-4 | CASSFRGLAGTDTQYF
15 | TRBJ2-1 | . | TRBV7-2 | CASSLAPSSYNEQFF
15 | TRBJ1-4 | . | TRBV28 | CASSYAETDREKLFF
16 | TRBJ2-3 | . | TRBV11-3 | CASSPGLAFSFDTQYF
15 | TRBJ1-4 | once | TRBV2 | CASSPNRGQSEKLFF
14 | . | . | TRBV6-5 | CASSYQDSRSEQYF
14 | TRBJ1-4 | . | TRBV4-2 | CASSPQGNNEKLFF
13 | TRBJ1-1 | . | TRBV28 | CASTGPGRPEAFF
16 | TRBJ1-3 | . | TRBV28 | CASSLLLGSSGNTIYF
12 | TRBJ1-1 | . | TRBV6-5 | CASRGQDTEAFF
16 | TRBJ2-7 | . | TRBV21-1 | CASSDPGQGVPYEQYF
12 | TRBJ1-1 | . | TRBV9 | CASSDRHTEAFF
17 | TRBJ2-5 | few | TRBV15 | CATSRGRGREVGETQYF
14 | TRBJ1-1 | . | TRBV25-1 | CASSHSGGGTEAFF
15 | TRBJ2-5 | . | TRBV6-5 | CASSYRSTGQETQYF
15 | TRBJ2-1 | . | TRBV7-9 | CASSSKLDRRNEQFF
13 | TRBJ1-1 | . | TRBV29-1 | CSVQGYMNTEAFF
16 | TRBJ2-5 | . | TRBV27 | CASSFRKTGGSETQYF